This T cell receptor beta chain was found in a study of T-cell reconstitution after alpha-beta-depleted transplantation in children. Unique molecular identifiers were incorporated during preparation of the TCRbeta library. TCRdb independently ran MiXCR on the PCR reads; one entry per CDR3 protein. The sample shows approximately 430,000 distinct CDR3 sequences, around 15% of them seen only once. Study-wide findings and caveats: One year after transplant, T-cell counts and diversity came mostly from newly produced T cells.

The CDR3 has 14 amino acids. Trimming took off 4 bases at V and 5 bases at J, with 11 bases between the two ends. Germline V lookup: CDR1 SNHLY, CDR2 FYNNEI. A few counts support this clonotype. The antigen remains unidentified. The receptor was isolated from a boy under three years old who had a stem cell transplant for Wiskott-Aldrich syndrome, so the T cells may come from the graft donor. The chain combines TRBV2 with TRBJ2-2, with TRBD1 as a possible D gene (5 bases). Sequenced here: PBMCs, mostly from graft donor cells, sampled 360 days after TCRalphabeta/CD19-depleted stem cell transplant. The CDR3 is CASSVGQGTGELFF. The CDR3 DNA reads TGTGCCAGCAGTGTGGGTCAGGGAACCGGGGAGCTGTTTTTT. Combining the CDR3 with reference TRBV2 and TRBJ2-2 gives the whole variable domain EPEVTQTPSHQVTQMGQEVILRCVPISNHLYFYWYRQILGQKVEFLVSFYNNEISEKSEIFDDQFSVERPDGSNFTLKIRSTKLEDSAMYFCASSVGQGTGELFFGEGSRLTVL.